This TCR beta chain emerged from a study of beta chain features in type 1 diabetes. Study-wide background: Healthy donors resembled patients in age, gender and cell yields. Fewer than 140,000,000 sorted cells were examined across all samples. Regarding the study as a whole: A moderate, significant TCRB CDR3 shortening appeared in type 1 diabetes across four CD4+ subsets.

cDNA synthesis used the whole RNA isolate, giving expressed TCRB sequences. The method was immunoSEQ multiplex PCR; TCRdb's version includes in-frame clones alone and lacks a portion of them. The data show fewer than 350,000 clones, over 12% seen once. As for this clone: Its antigen is as yet unknown.

The CDR3 loop spans 16 amino acids. Germline V gene data show CDR1 as LNHNV and CDR2 as YYDKDF (reference sequence). The V end was cut by 1 base, the J end by 5 bases, with 15 bases between. The origin of this receptor is a man between 18 and 35 years old with type 1 diabetes. Sequenced input: naive CD4+ T cells from blood. J is TRBJ1-5 and V is TRBV15; perhaps TRBD1 as D (5 bases). DNA of the CDR3: TGTGCCACCAGCAGAGTCCCTCCAGGGTACGATCAGCCCCAGCATTTT. It yields the protein CATSRVPPGYDQPQHF.